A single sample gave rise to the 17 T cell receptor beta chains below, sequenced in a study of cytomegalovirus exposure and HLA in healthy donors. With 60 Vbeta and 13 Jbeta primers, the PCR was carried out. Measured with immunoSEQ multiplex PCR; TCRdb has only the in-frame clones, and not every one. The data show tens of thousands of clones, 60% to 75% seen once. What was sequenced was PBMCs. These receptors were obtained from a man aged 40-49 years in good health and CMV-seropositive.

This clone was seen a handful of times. In DNA, the CDR3 is TGTGCCAGCAGTGCGGGGGGGAATGAAGCTTTCTTT. This encodes CASSAGGNEAFF. The genes are TRBV28 and TRBJ1-1; a possible D gene is TRBD1 (5 bases). V was cut by 5 bases and J by 7 bases, with 11 bases left in between. The germline CDR1 and CDR2 sequences are MDHEN and SYDVKM. The CDR3 loop spans 12 amino acids.

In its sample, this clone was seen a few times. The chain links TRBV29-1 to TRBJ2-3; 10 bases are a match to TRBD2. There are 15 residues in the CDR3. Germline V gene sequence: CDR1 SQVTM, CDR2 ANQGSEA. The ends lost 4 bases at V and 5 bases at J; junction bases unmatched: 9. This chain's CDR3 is CSVALSGGAGDTQYF. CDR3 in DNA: TGCAGCGTTGCCCTAAGCGGGGGGGCAGGAGATACGCAGTATTTT.

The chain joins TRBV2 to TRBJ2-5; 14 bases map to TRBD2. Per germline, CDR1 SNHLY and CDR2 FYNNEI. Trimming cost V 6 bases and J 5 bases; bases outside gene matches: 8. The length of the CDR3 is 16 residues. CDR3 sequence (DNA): TGTGCCAGCAGAGATGGGACTAGCGGGGGAGAGGAGACCCAGTACTTC. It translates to CASRDGTSGGEETQYF.

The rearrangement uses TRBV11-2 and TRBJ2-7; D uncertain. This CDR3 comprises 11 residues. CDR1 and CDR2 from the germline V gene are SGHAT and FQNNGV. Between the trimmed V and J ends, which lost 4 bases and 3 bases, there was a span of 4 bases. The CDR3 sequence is CASSSFYEQYF. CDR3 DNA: TGTGCCAGCAGCTCTTTCTACGAGCAGTACTTC.

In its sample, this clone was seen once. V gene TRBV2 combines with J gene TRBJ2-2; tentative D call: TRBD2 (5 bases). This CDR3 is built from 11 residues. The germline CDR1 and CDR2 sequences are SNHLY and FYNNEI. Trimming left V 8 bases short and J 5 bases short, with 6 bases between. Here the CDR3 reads CASSGTGELFF. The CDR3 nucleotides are TGTGCCAGCTCGGGGACCGGGGAGCTGTTTTTT.

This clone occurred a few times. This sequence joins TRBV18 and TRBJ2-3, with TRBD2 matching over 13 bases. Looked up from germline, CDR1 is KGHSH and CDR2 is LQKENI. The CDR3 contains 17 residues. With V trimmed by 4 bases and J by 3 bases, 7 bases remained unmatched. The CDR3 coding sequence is TGTGCCAGCTCACGGATGGGACTAGCGGGAAGTACAGATACGCAGTATTTT. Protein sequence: CASSRMGLAGSTDTQYF.

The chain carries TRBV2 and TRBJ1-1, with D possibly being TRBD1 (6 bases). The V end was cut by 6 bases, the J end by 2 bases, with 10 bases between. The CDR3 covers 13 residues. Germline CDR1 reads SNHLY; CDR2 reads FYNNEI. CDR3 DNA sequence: TGTGCCAGCAGAACAGGGCTTAACACTGAAGCTTTCTTT. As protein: CASRTGLNTEAFF.

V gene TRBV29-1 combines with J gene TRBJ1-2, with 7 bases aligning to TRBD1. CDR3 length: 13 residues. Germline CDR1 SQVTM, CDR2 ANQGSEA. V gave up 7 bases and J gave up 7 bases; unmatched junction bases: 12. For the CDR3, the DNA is TGCAGCGCCTGCAGGGACAGTAGCTCTGGCTACACCTTC. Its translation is CSACRDSSSGYTF.

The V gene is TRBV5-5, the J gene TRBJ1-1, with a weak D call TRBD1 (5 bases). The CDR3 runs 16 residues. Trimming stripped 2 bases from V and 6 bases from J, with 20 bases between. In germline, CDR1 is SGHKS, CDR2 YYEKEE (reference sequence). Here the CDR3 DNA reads TGTGCCAGCAGCTTTGGGGGAGGTTTGCAGGGCGCTGAAGCTTTCTTT. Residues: CASSFGGGLQGAEAFF.

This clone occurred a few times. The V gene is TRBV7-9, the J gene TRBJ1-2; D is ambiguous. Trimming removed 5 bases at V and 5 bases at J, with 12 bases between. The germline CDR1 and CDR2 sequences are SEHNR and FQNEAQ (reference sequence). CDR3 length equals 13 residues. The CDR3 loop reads CASSSQDYYGYTF. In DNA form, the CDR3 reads TGTGCCAGCAGCAGCCAGGATTATTATGGCTACACCTTC.

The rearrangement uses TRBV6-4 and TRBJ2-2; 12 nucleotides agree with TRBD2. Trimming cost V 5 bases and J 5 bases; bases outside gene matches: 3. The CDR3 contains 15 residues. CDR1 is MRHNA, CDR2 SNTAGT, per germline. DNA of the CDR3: TGTGCCAGCAGTCCGACTAGCGGGGGAACCGGGGAGCTGTTTTTT. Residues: CASSPTSGGTGELFF.

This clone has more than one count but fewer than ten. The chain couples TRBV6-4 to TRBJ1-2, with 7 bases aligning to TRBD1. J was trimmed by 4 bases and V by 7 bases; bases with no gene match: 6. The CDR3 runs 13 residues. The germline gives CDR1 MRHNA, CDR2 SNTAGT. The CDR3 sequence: CASTQRGPYGYTF. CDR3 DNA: TGTGCCAGCACTCAAAGGGGGCCCTATGGCTACACCTTC.

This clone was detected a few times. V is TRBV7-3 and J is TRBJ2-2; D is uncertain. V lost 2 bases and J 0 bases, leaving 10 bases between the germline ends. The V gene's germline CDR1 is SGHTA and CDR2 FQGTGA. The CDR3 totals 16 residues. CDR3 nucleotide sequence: TGTGCCAGCAGCTTATATGGCAACACGAACACCGGGGAGCTGTTTTTT. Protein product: CASSLYGNTNTGELFF.

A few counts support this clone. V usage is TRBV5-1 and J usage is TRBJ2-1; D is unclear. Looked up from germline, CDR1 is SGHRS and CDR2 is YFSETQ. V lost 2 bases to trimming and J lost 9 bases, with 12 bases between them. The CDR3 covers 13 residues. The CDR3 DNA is TGCGCCAGCAGCTTCGTGCAATCCGGTGAGCAGTTCTTC. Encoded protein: CASSFVQSGEQFF.

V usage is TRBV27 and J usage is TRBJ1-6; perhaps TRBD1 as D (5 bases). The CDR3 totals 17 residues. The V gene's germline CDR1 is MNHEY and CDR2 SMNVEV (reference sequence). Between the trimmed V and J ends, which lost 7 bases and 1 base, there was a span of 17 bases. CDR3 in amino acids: CASTTSFGASYNSPLHF. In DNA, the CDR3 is TGTGCCAGCACAACCAGCTTTGGGGCGTCCTATAATTCACCCCTCCACTTT.

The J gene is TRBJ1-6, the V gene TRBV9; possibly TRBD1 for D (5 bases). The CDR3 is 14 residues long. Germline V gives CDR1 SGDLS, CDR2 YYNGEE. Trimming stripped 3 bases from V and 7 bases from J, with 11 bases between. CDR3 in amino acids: CASSASGPNSPLHF. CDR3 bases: TGTGCCAGCAGCGCCTCAGGGCCAAATTCACCCCTCCACTTT.

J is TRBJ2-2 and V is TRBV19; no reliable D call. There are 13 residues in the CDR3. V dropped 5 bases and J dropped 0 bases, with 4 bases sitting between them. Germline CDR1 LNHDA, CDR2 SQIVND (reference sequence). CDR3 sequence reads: CASSPTNTGELFF. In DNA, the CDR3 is TGTGCCAGTAGTCCAACGAACACCGGGGAGCTGTTTTTT.